This T cell receptor (beta chain) is from a study of Ad26.COV2.S vaccination and SARS-CoV-2 variants (dated by TCRdb to the early 2020s). Concerning the study at large: Donors in the vaccine arm were drawn from COV1001, a phase I-IIa trial of Ad26.COV2.S in healthy adults that was multicentre, randomized, double-blind and placebo-controlled. TCRbeta repertoire sequencing served as the tool for gauging how specific and how broad the SARS-CoV-2-reactive T cell receptors were following Ad26.COV2.S vaccination. Ad26.COV2.S was administered intramuscularly at a dose of 5x10^10 or 1x10^11 viral particles, either as one shot or as two shots given 56 days apart. Trial participants were randomized into five groups of five: low-dose or high-dose Ad26.COV2.S given once or twice, or placebo on both occasions. The TCR-sequenced set comprised around 30 samples: approximately 20 Ad26.COV2.S vaccine recipients, 5 placebo recipients and 8 SARS-CoV-2 convalescent individuals. Throughout the experiments and outcome assessment, investigators stayed blinded to trial group allocation.

Findings and caveats that apply to the study as a whole: Higher spike-specific TCR breadth was observed in Ad26.COV2.S recipients than in placebo recipients (P = 0.0014). After vaccination, spike-specific CD8+ and CD4+ T cell responses were reported to show substantial breadth. Vaccine and placebo recipients had similar non-spike TCR breadth, a finding consistent with the vaccine containing only spike. The authors noted that total T cell responses may have been underestimated by the TCR breadth and depth analyses. The study lacked the statistical power to compare responses across vaccine doses or regimens.

Explained via the paper, the treatment or condition label denotes: some 20 received Ad26.COV2.S at low or high dose, single or two shots; about 5 received placebo; per-sample allocation not given. Repertoires of vaccine and placebo recipients were sequenced from samples collected on day 63 after the first injection. In Cohort 1b, roughly 26 adults aged 18-55 years were enrolled at a single site in Boston, USA, between 29 July and 7 August 2020. Ad26.COV2.S was a replication-incompetent adenovirus type 26 vector expressing a prefusion-stabilized SARS-CoV-2 spike protein from the original Wuhan strain. The immunoSEQ Assay was the method used to sequence TCRbeta CDR3 regions. After extraction, genomic DNA underwent amplification by bias-controlled multiplex PCR, followed by high-throughput sequencing. Concerning the study's data processing: To quantify the absolute abundance of every unique TCRbeta CDR3 region, sequences were collapsed and filtered. T cell fraction was estimated by normalizing TCRbeta template counts to usable DNA, with usable DNA measured through amplification of reference genes found in all nucleated cells. Repertoire TCRs were annotated as SARS-CoV-2-specific when V gene, CDR3 amino acid sequence and J gene were exactly matched to a known reactive TCR set. MIRA supplied the reference SARS-CoV-2 TCR set, which was filtered for enrichment in COVID-19-positive ImmuneCODE repertoires so that public or cross-reactive TCRs were removed. Using the MIRA antigens, annotated TCRs were further analysed by specific ORF or by position within an ORF. Breadth was defined as annotated unique rearrangements over total unique productive rearrangements; depth was the summed frequency of those rearrangements. Group comparisons of TCR breadth used two-sided Wilcoxon rank-sum tests. Entries here come from immuneACCESS through TCRdb and include only in-frame sequences with V and J called. Some clones fail to appear in such tables; in the studies checked, an unresolved V gene covers under half of the shortfall, and the cause of the remainder is unknown. The D gene and trimming were derived from the DNA, and the V and J assignments and clone size from that table. The sample contains some 300,000 clones, 70% to 90% of them found a single time. The leading ten clones occupy approximately 1.9% of the sample.

Notes on this clone: It has no known antigen specificity. Within one base of it there is no much larger clone, and no base qualities were kept.

This specimen consisted of peripheral blood, obtained in a trial of Ad26.COV2.S vaccine versus placebo. This sequence originates from a person between 18 and 60 years old who received the Ad26.COV2.S COVID-19 vaccine or a placebo.

CDR3 sequence: CASSRPGTGSRTGELFF. The base sequence is TGTGCCAGCAGTCGTCCCGGGACAGGGTCCAGAACCGGGGAGCTGTTTTTT. The rearranged chain carries TRBV6-2 or TRBV6-3 and TRBJ2-2; a stretch of 9 junction bases matches TRBD1. V is cut back by 5 bases and J by 5 bases, with 12 bases in the junction unmatched. The CDR3 goes from the cysteine to the phenylalanine over 17 residues. Solely the CDR3 DNA is kept, with 51 bases framed from the first base. The germline V gene yields MNHEY for CDR1 and SVGEGT for CDR2.